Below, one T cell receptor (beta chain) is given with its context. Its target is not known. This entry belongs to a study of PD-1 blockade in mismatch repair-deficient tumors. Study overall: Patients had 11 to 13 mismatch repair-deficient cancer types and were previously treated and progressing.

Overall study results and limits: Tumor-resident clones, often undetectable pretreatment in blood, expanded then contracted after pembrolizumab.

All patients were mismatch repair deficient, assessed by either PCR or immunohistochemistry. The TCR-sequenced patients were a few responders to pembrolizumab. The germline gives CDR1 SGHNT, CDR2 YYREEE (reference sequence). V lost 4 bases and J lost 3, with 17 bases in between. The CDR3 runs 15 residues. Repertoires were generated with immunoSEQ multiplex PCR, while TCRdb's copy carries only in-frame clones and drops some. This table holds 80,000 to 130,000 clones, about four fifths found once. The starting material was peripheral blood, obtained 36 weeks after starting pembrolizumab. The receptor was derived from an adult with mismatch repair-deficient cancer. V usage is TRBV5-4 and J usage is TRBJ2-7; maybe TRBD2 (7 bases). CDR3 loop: CASSRGGGLLYEQYF. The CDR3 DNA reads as TGTGCCAGCAGCCGGGGAGGGGGACTGCTCTACGAGCAGTACTTC.